This section outlines one TCR beta chain sequence together with its context. TCRdb's copy holds only in-frame clones and misses some; the assay was immunoSEQ multiplex PCR. The data show some 480,000 clones, approximately 88% seen once. The data were taken from a study of Ad26.COV2.S vaccination and SARS-CoV-2 variants. Sample treatment: around 19 received Ad26.COV2.S at low or high dose, single or two shots; 5 received placebo; per-sample allocation not given. Day 63 following the first vaccine or placebo injection was when the samples were taken. Germline-derived CDR1 and CDR2 are SEHNR and FQNEAQ (reference sequence). Trimming stripped 2 bases from V and 0 bases from J, with 13 bases between. This CDR3 region has 16 residues.

The receptor was derived from a person aged 18-65 years who received the Ad26.COV2.S COVID-19 vaccine or a placebo. The rearrangement uses TRBV7-9 and TRBJ1-1; TRBD1 might be the D (5 bases). The sequencing used peripheral blood, collected in a trial of Ad26.COV2.S vaccine versus placebo. The CDR3 DNA follows: TGTGCCAGCAGCTTACGGCAGGGAGGGGTGAACACTGAAGCTTTCTTT. Its translation is CASSLRQGGVNTEAFF.